This T cell receptor beta chain emerged from a study of CD8+ T cells in alopecia areata. Study-wide context: Each day, treated patients took oral tofacitinib twice, at 5 to 10 mg per dose.

Between the trimmed V and J ends, which lost 2 bases and 4 bases, there was a span of 11 bases. The CDR3 is made up of 13 amino acids. Germline V gene data show CDR1 as GTSNPN and CDR2 as SVGIG (reference sequence). Extracted RNA was reverse transcribed, and the resulting cDNA served as sequencing template. Assay: immunoSEQ multiplex PCR; the TCRdb copy retains only in-frame clones and omits some. The table shows 120,000 to 150,000 clones, with 87% occurring only once. The chain couples TRBV30 to TRBJ1-2; a weak D match, TRBD1 (5 bases). The sequence derives from a human donor with alopecia areata. Sequences were derived from CD8+ T cells sorted from blood, sampled at week 0. In nucleotides, the CDR3 is TGTGCCTGGAGTCTAGACAGCCTCTATGGCTACACCTTC. This codes for CAWSLDSLYGYTF.